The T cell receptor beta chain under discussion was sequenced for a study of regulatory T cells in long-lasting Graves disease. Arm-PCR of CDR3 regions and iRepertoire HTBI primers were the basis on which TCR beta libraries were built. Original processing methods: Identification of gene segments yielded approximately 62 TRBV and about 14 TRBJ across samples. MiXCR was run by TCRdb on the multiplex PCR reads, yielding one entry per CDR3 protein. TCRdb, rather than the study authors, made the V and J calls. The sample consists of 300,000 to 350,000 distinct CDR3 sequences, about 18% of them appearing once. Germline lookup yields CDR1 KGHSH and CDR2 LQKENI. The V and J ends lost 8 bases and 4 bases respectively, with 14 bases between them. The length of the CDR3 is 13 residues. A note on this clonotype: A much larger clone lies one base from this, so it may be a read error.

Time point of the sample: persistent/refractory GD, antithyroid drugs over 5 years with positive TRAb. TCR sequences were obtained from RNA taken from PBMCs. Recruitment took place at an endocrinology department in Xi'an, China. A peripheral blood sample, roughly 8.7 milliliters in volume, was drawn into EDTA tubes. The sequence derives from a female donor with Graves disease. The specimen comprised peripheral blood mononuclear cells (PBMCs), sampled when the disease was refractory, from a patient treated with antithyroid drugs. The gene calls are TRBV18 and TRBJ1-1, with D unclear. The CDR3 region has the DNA TGTGCCAGCCCAAGAGGGATCAGCACTGAAGCTTTCTTT. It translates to CASPRGISTEAFF.